This T cell receptor (beta chain) originates from a study of blood T cell repertoires in COVID-19. Overall study: Sites across the United States, Italy and Spain contributed samples from acute and convalescent COVID-19. PBMCs, B-cell-depleted T cells, or T cells were the source of the cDNA or gDNA that made up the material.

The CDR3 is 20 amino acids. Original data processing: Scientists estimated how many nucleated cells there were by amplifying reference gene primers. The data were produced by immunoSEQ multiplex PCR, yet TCRdb's version contains in-frame clones alone and is incomplete. V and J calls plus clone size are reproduced from that table; the DNA served to infer D and trimming. Of about 410,000 clones in the sample, approximately 90% were seen once. This chain connects TRBV12-2 to TRBJ2-1; the D segment call TRBD2 is taken from the table without a DNA check. TRBV12-2 is a pseudogene segment. The receptor was derived from a woman aged 40 to 49 with COVID-19, enrolled during active disease. The sequenced sample consisted of peripheral blood. The CDR3: CASRSRGLAGGPSIYNEQFF. CDR3 bases: TGTGCAAGTCGCTCACGAGGACTAGCGGGGGGGCCGTCCATCTACAATGAGCAGTTCTTC.